This TCR beta chain was obtained from a study of shared clonotypes between healthy human individuals. Germline loops: CDR1 SGHAT, CDR2 FQNNGV. Trimming took 4 bases from V and 7 from J; bases not matched to a gene: 8. The CDR3 has 15 amino acids. CD8 cells classed as naive were CD45RO-negative and positively selected for CCR7, excluding terminally differentiated effector memory CD45RA+ cells. Caucasian adults residing in Nashville, Tennessee made up all the donors. Assay: immunoSEQ multiplex PCR; the TCRdb copy retains only in-frame clones and omits some. The sample lists some 2,000,000 clones, just under 95% occurring once. Overall study results and limits: Several donors held approximately 5% of naive CD4 clonotypes in common.

A remark on this clone: Its antigen is not identified.

The chain combines TRBV11-2 with TRBJ2-2, with 8 bases fitting TRBD1. What was sequenced was naive CD8+ T cells sorted from blood. The receptor comes from a young man in good health. The CDR3 DNA follows: TGTGCCAGCAGCTCGAAACAGGGGGACGGCGGGGAGCTGTTTTTT. Encoded protein: CASSSKQGDGGELFF.